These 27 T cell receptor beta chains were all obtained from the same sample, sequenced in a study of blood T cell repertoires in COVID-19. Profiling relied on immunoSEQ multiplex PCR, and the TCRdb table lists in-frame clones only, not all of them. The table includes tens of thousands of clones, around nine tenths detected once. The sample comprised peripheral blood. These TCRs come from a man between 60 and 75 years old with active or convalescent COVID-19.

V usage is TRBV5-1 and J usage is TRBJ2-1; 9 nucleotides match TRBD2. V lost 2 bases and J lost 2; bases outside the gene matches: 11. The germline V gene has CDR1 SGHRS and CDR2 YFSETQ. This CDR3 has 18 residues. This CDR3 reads CASSFIGAGGVPYNEQFF. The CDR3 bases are TGCGCCAGCAGCTTTATAGGAGCGGGGGGAGTTCCCTACAATGAGCAGTTCTTC.

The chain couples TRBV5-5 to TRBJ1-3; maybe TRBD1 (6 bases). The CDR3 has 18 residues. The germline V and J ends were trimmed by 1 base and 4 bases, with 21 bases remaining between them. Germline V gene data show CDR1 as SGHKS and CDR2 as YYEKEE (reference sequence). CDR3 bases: TGTGCCAGCAGCTTGATCGTGGGAAGGGGGGGCTTAGGAAACACCATATATTTT. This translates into CASSLIVGRGGLGNTIYF.

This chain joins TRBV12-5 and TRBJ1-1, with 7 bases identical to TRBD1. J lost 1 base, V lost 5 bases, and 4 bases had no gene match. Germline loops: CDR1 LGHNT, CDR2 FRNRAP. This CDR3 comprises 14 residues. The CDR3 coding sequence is TGTGCTAGTGGTCCGGGACAGCCGAACACTGAAGCTTTCTTT. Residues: CASGPGQPNTEAFF.

The CDR3 bases are TGTGCCAGCAGCGCGACAGGGTACGCAGATACGCAGTATTTT. Its protein is CASSATGYADTQYF. This chain uses TRBV7-3 with TRBJ2-3; 7 bases agree with TRBD1. CDR1 and CDR2 from the germline V gene are SGHTA and FQGTGA. J gave up 4 bases and V 5 bases, and 6 bases lay outside the gene matches. The CDR3 runs 14 residues.

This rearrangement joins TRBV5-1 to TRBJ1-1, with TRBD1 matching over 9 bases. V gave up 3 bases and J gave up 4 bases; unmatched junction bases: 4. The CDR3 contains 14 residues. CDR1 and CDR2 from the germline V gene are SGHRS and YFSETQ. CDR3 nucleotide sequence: TGCGCCAGCAGCTCGGGGACAGGGATCACTGAAGCTTTCTTT. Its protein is CASSSGTGITEAFF.

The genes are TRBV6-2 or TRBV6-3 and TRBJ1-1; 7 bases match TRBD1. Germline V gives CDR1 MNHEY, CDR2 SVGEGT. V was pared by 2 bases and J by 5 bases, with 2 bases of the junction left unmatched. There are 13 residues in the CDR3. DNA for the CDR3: TGTGCCAGCAGTTACCCCAGGGGGACTGAAGCTTTCTTT. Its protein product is CASSYPRGTEAFF.

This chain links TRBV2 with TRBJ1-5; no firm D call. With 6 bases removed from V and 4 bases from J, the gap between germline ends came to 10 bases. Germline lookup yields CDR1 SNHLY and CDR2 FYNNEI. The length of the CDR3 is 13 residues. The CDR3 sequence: CASSAGNNQPQHF. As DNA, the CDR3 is TGTGCCAGCAGCGCGGGAAATAATCAGCCCCAGCATTTT.

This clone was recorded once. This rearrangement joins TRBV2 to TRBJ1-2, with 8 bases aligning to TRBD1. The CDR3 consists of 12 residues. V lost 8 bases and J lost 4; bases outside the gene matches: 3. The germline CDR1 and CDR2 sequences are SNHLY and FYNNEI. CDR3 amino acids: CASVQGGYGYTF. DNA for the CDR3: TGTGCCAGCGTACAGGGGGGCTATGGCTACACCTTC.

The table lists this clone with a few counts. The CDR3 nucleotides are TGTGCCAGCAGCTTTTCTGGGGGGGATCAGCCCCAGCATTTT. Translated, it gives CASSFSGGDQPQHF. The chain recombines TRBV7-9 with TRBJ1-5; D is possibly TRBD1 (5 bases). The CDR3 extends over 14 amino acids. Germline CDR1 and CDR2: SEHNR and FQNEAQ (reference sequence). Trimming took off 3 bases at V and 5 bases at J, with 11 bases between the two ends.

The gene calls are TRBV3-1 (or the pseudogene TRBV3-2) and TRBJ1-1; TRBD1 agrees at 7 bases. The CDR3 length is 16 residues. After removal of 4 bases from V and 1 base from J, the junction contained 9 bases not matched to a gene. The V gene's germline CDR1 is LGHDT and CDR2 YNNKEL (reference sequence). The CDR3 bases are TGTGCCAGCAGCCGTCCCCGGGGACAGACGAACACTGAAGCTTTCTTT. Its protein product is CASSRPRGQTNTEAFF.

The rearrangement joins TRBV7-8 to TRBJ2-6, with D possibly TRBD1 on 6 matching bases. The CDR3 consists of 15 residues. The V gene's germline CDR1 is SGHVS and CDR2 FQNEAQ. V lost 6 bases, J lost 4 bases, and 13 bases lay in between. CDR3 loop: CASSPRGDGANVLTF. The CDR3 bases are TGTGCCAGCAGTCCCAGGGGAGACGGGGCCAACGTCCTGACTTTC.

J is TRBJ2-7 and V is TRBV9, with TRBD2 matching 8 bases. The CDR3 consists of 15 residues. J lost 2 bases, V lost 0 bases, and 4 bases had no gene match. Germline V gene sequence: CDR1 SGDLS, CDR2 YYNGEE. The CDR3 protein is CASSVATGGAYEQYF. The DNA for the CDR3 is TGTGCCAGCAGCGTAGCGACGGGAGGGGCCTACGAGCAGTACTTC.

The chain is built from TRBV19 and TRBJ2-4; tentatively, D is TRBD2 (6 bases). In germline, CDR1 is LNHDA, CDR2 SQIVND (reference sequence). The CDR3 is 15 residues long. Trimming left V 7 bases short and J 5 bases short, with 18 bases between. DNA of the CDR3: TGTGCCAGTAAGGGTTCTCCCGGAGGGGAAAACATTCAGTACTTC. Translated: CASKGSPGGENIQYF.

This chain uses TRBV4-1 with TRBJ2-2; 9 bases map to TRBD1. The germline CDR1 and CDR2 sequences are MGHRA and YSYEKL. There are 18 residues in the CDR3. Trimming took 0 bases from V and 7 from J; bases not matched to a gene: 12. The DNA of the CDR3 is TGCGCCAGCAGCCAAGAACCCCATCCGGGACAGGGTATCGGGGAGCTGTTTTTT. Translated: CASSQEPHPGQGIGELFF.

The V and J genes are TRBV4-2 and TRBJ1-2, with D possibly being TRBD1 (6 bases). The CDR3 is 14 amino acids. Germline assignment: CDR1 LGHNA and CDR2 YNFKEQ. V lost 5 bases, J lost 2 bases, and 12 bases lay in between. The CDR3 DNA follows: TGTGCCAGCAGCGGGGGCGGGCACAACTATGGCTACACCTTC. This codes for CASSGGGHNYGYTF.

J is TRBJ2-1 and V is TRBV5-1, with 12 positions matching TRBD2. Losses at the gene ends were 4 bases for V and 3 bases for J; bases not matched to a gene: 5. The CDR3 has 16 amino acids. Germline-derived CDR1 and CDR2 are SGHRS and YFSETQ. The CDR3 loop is CASSLGTSGFYNEQFF. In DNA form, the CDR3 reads TGCGCCAGCAGCCTCGGGACTAGCGGGTTCTACAATGAGCAGTTCTTC.

The CDR3 DNA is TGTGCCAGCAGTTTATCGGGAGCGCAATACAATGAGCAGTTCTTC. Its protein product is CASSLSGAQYNEQFF. The genes are TRBV7-2 and TRBJ2-1, with a weak D call TRBD2 (6 bases). The germline V and J ends were trimmed by 6 bases and 4 bases, with 16 bases remaining between them. Germline-derived CDR1 and CDR2 are SGHTA and FQGNSA. The CDR3 runs 15 residues.

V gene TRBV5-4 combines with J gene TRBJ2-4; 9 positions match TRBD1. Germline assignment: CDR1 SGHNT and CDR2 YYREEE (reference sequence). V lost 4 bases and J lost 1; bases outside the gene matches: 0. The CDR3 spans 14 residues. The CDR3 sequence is CASSGTGAKNIQYF. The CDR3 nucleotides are TGTGCCAGCAGCGGGACAGGGGCCAAAAACATTCAGTACTTC.

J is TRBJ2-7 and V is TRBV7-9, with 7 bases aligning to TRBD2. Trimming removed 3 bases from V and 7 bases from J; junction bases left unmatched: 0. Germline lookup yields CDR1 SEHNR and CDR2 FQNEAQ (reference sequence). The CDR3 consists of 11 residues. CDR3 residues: CASSFGGEQYF. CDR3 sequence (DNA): TGTGCCAGCAGCTTCGGGGGGGAGCAGTACTTC.

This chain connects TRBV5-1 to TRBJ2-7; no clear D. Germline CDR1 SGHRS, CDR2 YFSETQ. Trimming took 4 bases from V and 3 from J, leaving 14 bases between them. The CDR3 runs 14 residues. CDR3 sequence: CASSLLGGLYEQYF. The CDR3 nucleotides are TGCGCCAGCAGCCTACTTGGTGGGCTCTACGAGCAGTACTTC.

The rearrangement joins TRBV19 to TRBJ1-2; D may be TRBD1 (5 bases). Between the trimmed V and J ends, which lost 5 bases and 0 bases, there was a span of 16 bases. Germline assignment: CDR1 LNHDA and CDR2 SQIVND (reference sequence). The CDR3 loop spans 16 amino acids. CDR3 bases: TGTGCCAGTAGTTCGTTCTCCAGGGACTCTAACTATGGCTACACCTTC. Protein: CASSSFSRDSNYGYTF.

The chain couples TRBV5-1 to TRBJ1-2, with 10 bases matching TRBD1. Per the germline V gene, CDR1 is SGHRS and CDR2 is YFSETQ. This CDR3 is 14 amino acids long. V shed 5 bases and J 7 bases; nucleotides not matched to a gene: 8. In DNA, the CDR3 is TGCGCCAGCAGGACGGACAGGGGGTATGGTGGCTACACCTTC. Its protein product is CASRTDRGYGGYTF. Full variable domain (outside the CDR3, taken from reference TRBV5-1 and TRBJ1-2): KAGVTQTPRYLIKTRGQQVTLSCSPISGHRSVSWYQQTPGQGLQFLFEYFSETQRNKGNFPGRFSGRQFSNSRSEMNVSTLELGDSALYLCASRTDRGYGGYTFGSGTRLTVV.

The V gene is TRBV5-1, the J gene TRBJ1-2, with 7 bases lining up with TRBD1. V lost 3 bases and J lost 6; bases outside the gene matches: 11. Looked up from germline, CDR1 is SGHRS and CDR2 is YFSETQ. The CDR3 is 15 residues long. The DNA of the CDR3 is TGCGCCAGCAGCTCCGGGACAGTAAGTGTTGATGGCTACACCTTC. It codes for CASSSGTVSVDGYTF.

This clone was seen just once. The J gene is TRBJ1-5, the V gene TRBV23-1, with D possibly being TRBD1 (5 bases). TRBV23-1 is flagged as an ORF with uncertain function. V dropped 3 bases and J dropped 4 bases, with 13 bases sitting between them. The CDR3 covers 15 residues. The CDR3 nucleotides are TGCGCCAGCAGTCACGGGCAGGGTAGTAATCAGCCCCAGCATTTT. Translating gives CASSHGQGSNQPQHF.

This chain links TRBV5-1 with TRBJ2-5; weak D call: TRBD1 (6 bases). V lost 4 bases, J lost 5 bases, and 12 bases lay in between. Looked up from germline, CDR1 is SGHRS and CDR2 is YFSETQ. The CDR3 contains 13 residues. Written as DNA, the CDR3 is TGCGCCAGCAGCCTACAGGGTGCTGAGACCCAGTACTTC. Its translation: CASSLQGAETQYF.

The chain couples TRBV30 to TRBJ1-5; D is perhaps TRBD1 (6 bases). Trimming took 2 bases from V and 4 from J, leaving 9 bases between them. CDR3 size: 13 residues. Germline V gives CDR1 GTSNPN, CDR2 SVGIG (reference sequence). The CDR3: CAWSLDRNQPQHF. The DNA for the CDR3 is TGTGCCTGGAGTCTGGACAGAAATCAGCCCCAGCATTTT. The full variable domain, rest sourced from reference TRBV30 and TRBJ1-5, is SQTIHQWPATLVQPVGSPLSLECTVEGTSNPNLYWYRQAAGRGLQLLFYSVGIGQISSEVPQNLSASRPQDRQFILSSKKLLLSDSGFYLCAWSLDRNQPQHFGDGTRLSIL.

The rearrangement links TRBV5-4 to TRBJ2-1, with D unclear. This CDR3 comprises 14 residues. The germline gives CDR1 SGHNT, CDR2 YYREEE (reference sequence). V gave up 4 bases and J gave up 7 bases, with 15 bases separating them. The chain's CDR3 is CASSPPLMVNEQFF. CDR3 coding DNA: TGTGCCAGCAGCCCCCCCCTAATGGTGAATGAGCAGTTCTTC.